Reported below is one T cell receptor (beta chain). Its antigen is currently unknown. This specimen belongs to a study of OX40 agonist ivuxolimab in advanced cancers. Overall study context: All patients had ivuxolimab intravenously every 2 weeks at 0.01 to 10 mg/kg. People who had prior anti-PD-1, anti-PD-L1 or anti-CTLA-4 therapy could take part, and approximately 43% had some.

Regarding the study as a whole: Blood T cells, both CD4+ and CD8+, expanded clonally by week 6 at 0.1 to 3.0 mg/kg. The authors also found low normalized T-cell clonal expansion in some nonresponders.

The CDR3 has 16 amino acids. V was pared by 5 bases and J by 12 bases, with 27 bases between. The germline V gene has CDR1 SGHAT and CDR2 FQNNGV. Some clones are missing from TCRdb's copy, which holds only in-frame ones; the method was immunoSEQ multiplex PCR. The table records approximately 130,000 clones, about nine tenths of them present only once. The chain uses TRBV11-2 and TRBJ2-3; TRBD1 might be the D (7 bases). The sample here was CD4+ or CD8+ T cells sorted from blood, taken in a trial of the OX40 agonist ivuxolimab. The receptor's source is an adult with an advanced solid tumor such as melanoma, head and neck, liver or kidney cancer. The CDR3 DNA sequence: TGTGCCAGCAGCCCGCTCAGGGGGAGGCTCCGAAGTTCCCAGTATTTT. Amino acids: CASSPLRGRLRSSQYF.